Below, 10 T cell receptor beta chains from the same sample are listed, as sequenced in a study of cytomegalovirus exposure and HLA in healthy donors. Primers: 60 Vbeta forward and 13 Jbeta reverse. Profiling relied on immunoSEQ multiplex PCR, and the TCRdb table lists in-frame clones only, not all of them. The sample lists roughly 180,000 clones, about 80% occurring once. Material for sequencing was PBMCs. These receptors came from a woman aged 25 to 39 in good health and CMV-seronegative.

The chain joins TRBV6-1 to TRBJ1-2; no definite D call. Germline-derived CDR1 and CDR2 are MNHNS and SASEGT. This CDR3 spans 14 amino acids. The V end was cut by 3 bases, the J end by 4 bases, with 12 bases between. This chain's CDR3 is CASSDEGVAYGYTF. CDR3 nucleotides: TGTGCCAGCAGTGACGAAGGAGTTGCCTATGGCTACACCTTC.

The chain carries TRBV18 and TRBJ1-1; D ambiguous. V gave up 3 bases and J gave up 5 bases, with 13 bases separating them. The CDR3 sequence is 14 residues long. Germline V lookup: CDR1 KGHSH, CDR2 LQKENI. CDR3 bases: TGTGCCAGCTCACCGGTGAGGGAAGGGACTGAAGCTTTCTTT. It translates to CASSPVREGTEAFF.

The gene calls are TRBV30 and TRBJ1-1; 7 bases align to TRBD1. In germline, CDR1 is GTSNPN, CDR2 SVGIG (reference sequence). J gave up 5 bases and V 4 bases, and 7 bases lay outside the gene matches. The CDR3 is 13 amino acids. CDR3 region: CAWTGQVGTEAFF. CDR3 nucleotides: TGTGCCTGGACTGGACAGGTAGGGACTGAAGCTTTCTTT.

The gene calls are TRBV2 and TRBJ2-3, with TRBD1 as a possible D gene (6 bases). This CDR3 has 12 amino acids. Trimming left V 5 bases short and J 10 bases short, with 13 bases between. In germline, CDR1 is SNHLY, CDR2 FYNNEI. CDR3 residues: CASSNIGGAQYF. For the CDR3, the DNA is TGTGCCAGCAGTAATATTGGGGGCGCGCAGTATTTT. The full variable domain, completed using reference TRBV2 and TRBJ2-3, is EPEVTQTPSHQVTQMGQEVILRCVPISNHLYFYWYRQILGQKVEFLVSFYNNEISEKSEIFDDQFSVERPDGSNFTLKIRSTKLEDSAMYFCASSNIGGAQYFGPGTRLTVL.

This CDR3 reads CASSVRPGTGYNEQFF. The CDR3 DNA reads TGTGCCAGCAGTGTCCGCCCAGGGACAGGATACAATGAGCAGTTCTTC. The chain combines TRBV2 with TRBJ2-1; 8 bases line up with TRBD1. J was trimmed by 4 bases and V by 4 bases; bases with no gene match: 9. Germline values: CDR1 SNHLY, CDR2 FYNNEI. This CDR3 is 16 amino acids long.

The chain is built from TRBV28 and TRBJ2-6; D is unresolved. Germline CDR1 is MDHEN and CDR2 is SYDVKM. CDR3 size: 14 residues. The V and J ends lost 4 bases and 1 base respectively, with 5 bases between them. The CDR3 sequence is CASSSRSGANVLTF. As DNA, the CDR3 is TGTGCCAGCAGTTCCCGGTCTGGGGCCAACGTCCTGACTTTC.

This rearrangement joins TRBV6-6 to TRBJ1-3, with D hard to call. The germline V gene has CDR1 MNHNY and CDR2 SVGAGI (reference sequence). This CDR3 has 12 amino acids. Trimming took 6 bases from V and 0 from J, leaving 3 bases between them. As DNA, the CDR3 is TGTGCCAGCAGCAACTCTGGAAACACCATATATTTT. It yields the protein CASSNSGNTIYF.

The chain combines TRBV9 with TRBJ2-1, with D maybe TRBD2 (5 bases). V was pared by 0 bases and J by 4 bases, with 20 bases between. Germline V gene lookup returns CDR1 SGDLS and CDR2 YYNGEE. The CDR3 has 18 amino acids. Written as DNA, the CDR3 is TGTGCCAGCAGCGTAGGTCGCAGCGGTGGAGTGGGTTACAATGAGCAGTTCTTC. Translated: CASSVGRSGGVGYNEQFF.

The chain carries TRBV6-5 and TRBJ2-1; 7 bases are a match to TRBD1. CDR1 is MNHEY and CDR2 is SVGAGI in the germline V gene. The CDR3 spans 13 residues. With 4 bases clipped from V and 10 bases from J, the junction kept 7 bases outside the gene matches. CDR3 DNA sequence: TGTGCCAGCAGTTTTAGACAGGGAATCGAGCAGTTCTTC. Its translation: CASSFRQGIEQFF.

The CDR3 sequence: CAWSLGGGRETQYF. Written as DNA, the CDR3 is TGTGCCTGGAGTTTAGGCGGGGGAAGAGAGACCCAGTACTTC. J is TRBJ2-5 and V is TRBV30, with 7 bases lining up with TRBD2. Losses at the gene ends were 2 bases for V and 4 bases for J; bases not matched to a gene: 7. The V gene's germline CDR1 is GTSNPN and CDR2 SVGIG (reference sequence). This CDR3 spans 14 amino acids.